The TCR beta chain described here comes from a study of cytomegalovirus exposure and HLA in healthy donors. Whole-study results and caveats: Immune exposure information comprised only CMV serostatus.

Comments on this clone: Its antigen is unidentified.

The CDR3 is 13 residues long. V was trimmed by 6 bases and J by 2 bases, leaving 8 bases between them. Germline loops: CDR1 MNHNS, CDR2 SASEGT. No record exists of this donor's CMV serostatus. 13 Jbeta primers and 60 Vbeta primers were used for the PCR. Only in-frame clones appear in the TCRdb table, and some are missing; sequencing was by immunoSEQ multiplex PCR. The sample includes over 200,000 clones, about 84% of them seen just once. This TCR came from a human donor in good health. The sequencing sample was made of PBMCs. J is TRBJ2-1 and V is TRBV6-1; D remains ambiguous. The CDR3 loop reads CASRLTAYNEQFF. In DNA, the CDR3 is TGTGCCAGCAGGCTAACCGCCTACAATGAGCAGTTCTTC.